This entry lists 10 T cell receptor beta chains sequenced from one sample in a study of control samples from healthy donors and cancer patients. Clones were read by immunoSEQ multiplex PCR, and TCRdb kept only the in-frame ones, dropping some. Seen here are approximately 180,000 clones, about 90% observed once, and the top ten hold 2%. The sample comprised blood. These receptors originate from a woman in her 40s in good health.

The chain joins TRBV6-5 to TRBJ2-7; the D gene is possibly TRBD2 (7 bases). Trimming took 0 bases from V and 4 from J, leaving 13 bases between them. The CDR3 is 15 amino acids. Germline CDR1 MNHEY, CDR2 SVGAGI. The CDR3 DNA reads as TGTGCCAGCAGTTACTCATGGGGGGGCAGGTACGAGCAGTACTTC. As protein: CASSYSWGGRYEQYF.

This clone was detected only once. The chain uses TRBV27 and TRBJ1-1, with D perhaps TRBD1 (5 bases). The V end was cut by 6 bases, the J end by 3 bases, with 17 bases between. This CDR3 comprises 15 residues. The germline V gene encodes CDR1 MNHEY and CDR2 SMNVEV (reference sequence). CDR3: CASSPGPGSHTEAFF. CDR3 DNA: TGTGCCAGCAGCCCAGGGCCAGGGAGTCACACTGAAGCTTTCTTT.

The chain joins TRBV5-1 to TRBJ1-6, with D possibly matching TRBD1 (5 bases). The germline gives CDR1 SGHRS, CDR2 YFSETQ. The V gene lost 0 bases and the J gene lost 1 base, with 11 bases spanning the gap. The CDR3 runs to 17 residues. As DNA, the CDR3 is TGCGCCAGCAGCTTGGACAGGAGGTTATCCTATAATTCACCCCTCCACTTT. Encoded protein: CASSLDRRLSYNSPLHF.

The chain is built from TRBV12-5 and TRBJ2-7; a weak D match, TRBD2 (6 bases). Germline loops: CDR1 LGHNT, CDR2 FRNRAP. This CDR3 spans 15 amino acids. The V end lost 0 bases, the J end lost 3 bases, and 12 bases lay between the germline ends. The CDR3 sequence is CASGLVPRRGYEQYF. CDR3 DNA: TGTGCTAGTGGTTTGGTACCCCGGCGGGGCTACGAGCAGTACTTC. The complete variable domain, with remaining parts taken from reference TRBV12-5 and TRBJ2-7, reads DARVTQTPRHKVTEMGQEVTMRCQPILGHNTVFWYRQTMMQGLELLAYFRNRAPLDDSGMPKDRFSAEMPDATLATLKIQPSEPRDSAVYFCASGLVPRRGYEQYFGPGTRLTVT.

The gene calls are TRBV28 and TRBJ1-1, with D tentatively TRBD1 (5 bases). The CDR3 sequence is 13 residues long. Germline V CDR1 and CDR2: MDHEN, SYDVKM. In DNA form, the CDR3 reads TGTGCGACGGGCGTGGGGTGGGGGACTGAAGCTTTCTTT. Translation: CATGVGWGTEAFF.

V usage is TRBV28 and J usage is TRBJ1-2; D is perhaps TRBD1 (6 bases). CDR3 length: 13 residues. Per germline, CDR1 MDHEN and CDR2 SYDVKM. Deletions cut 5 bases from V and 4 bases from J, with 11 bases between. The CDR3 region has the DNA TGTGCCAGCAGTGTCGGACAGTTCTATGGCTACACCTTC. Translated, it gives CASSVGQFYGYTF.

The chain links TRBV19 to TRBJ2-7; possible D gene TRBD2, 5 bases. The CDR3 consists of 11 residues. The germline V gene has CDR1 LNHDA and CDR2 SQIVND (reference sequence). Trimming removed 1 base at V and 7 bases at J, with 5 bases between. CDR3 amino acids: CASSIGEEQYF. The CDR3 nucleotides read TGTGCCAGTAGTATAGGGGAGGAGCAGTACTTC.

The rearrangement uses TRBV5-1 and TRBJ2-5; D gene unclear. Germline V gene data show CDR1 as SGHRS and CDR2 as YFSETQ. V lost 0 bases, J lost 1 base, and 19 bases lay in between. This CDR3 is built from 18 residues. CDR3 coding DNA: TGCGCCAGCAGCTTGGGATGGGGAATGCCCCCAAGCCAAGAGACCCAGTACTTC. Protein product: CASSLGWGMPPSQETQYF.

The chain has TRBV7-8 and TRBJ2-5; D unclear. There are 13 residues in the CDR3. Germline loops: CDR1 SGHVS, CDR2 FQNEAQ. V shed 1 base and J shed 9 bases, with 12 bases lying between them. CDR3 residues: CASSLEGYAAQYF. The CDR3, as DNA: TGTGCCAGCAGCTTAGAGGGCTACGCCGCCCAGTACTTC. Full variable domain (remainder filled in from reference TRBV7-8 and TRBJ2-5): GAGVSQSPRYKVAKRGQDVALRCDPISGHVSLFWYQQALGQGPEFLTYFQNEAQLDKSGLPSDRFFAERPEGSVSTLKIQRTQQEDSAVYLCASSLEGYAAQYFGPGTRLLVL.

As for this clone: Mismatch with germline at one junction end may stem from a read error. The chain recombines TRBV6-6 with TRBJ1-6; D gene unclear. The CDR3 is made up of 13 amino acids. The germline CDR1 and CDR2 sequences are MNHNY and SVGAGI (reference sequence). In DNA form, the CDR3 reads TGTGCCAGCAGTTACTCCTTTAATTCACCCCTCCACTTT. Protein product: CASSYSFNSPLHF.